In this sample, the clone carrying this TCR beta chain turned up a few times. Its antigen is not identified. This sample was taken from a study of T-cell memory formation after mild COVID-19. The CDR3 is 11 amino acids. The V end was cut by 9 bases, the J end by 6 bases, with 9 bases between. Germline V gene sequence: CDR1 SGHRS, CDR2 YFSETQ. It was 5'RACE with constant-segment primers that produced the TCR alpha and TCR beta cDNA libraries, which carried sample barcodes and UMIs. MiXCR, run by TCRdb on the 5' RACE reads, gives a single entry per CDR3 protein. The sample lists roughly 340,000 distinct CDR3 sequences; 15% to 20% were seen once. Study-wide results and caveats: Most CD4+ clones that shrank were in CM and EM, while CD8+ ones turned up in EMRA. Memory cells collected pre-infection included some clones that later responded, suggesting cross-reactive memory joined.

The sequenced sample consisted of PBMCs or a T cell subset sorted from them (not recorded which). The sequence derives from a man younger than 35 who had mild COVID-19 (a few samples of this study predate the infection). Cell type and time point are not known. V is TRBV5-1 and J is TRBJ2-2; no definite D call. For the CDR3, the DNA is TGCGCCACCAAACGAGCCGGGGAGCTGTTTTTT. Translating gives CATKRAGELFF.